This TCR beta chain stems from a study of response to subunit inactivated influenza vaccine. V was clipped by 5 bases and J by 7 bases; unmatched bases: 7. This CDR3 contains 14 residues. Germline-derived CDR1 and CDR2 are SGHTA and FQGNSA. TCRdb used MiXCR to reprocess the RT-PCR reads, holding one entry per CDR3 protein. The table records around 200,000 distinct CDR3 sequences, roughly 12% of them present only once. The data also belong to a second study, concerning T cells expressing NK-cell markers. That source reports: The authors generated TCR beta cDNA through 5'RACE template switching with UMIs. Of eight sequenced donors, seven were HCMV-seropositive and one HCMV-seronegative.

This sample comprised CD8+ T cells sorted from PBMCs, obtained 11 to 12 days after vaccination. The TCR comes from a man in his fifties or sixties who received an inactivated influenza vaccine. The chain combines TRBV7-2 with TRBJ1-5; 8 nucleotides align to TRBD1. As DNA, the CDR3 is TGTGCCAGCAGCCATGGGACAGGTTGGCAGCCCCAGCATTTT. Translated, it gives CASSHGTGWQPQHF.